These 27 T cell receptor beta chains originate from one sample sequenced in a study of vaccination effects on CD4 cells after COVID-19. The antigens of these receptors remain unknown. The ViraFEST assay expanded antigen-specific CD4+ T cells with viral peptide pools before sequencing. When about ten days of culture had elapsed, CD4+ T cells were isolated. Having tested negative for nucleocapsid antibodies, the vaccine recipients showed no prior SARS-CoV-2 infection. Some clones are missing from TCRdb's copy, which holds only in-frame ones; the method was immunoSEQ multiplex PCR. The data hold about 52,000 clones, with 79% observed a single time. Here the sequenced sample was CD4+ T cells from PBMCs cultured with HCoV-OC43 spike peptides, taken before COVID-19 vaccination. The subset here: HCoV-OC43 spike overlapping peptide pool stimulation. These TCRs come from a human donor who received a COVID-19 vaccine.

The rearrangement joins TRBV11-2 to TRBJ2-1; 12 bases line up with TRBD2. The V gene end was trimmed by 1 base and the J gene end by 12 bases; junction bases not matched to a gene: 16. CDR1 SGHAT and CDR2 FQNNGV come from the germline V gene. The CDR3 loop spans 18 amino acids. CDR3 sequence reads: CASSLVRSLAGGPVPQFF. CDR3 DNA sequence: TGTGCCAGCAGCTTAGTTAGGAGTCTAGCGGGGGGGCCAGTCCCGCAGTTCTTC.

The rearrangement links TRBV27 to TRBJ2-5; D is ambiguous. The CDR3 runs 14 residues. Trimming removed 4 bases from V and 1 base from J, with 10 bases in between. Germline CDR1 MNHEY, CDR2 SMNVEV (reference sequence). The chain's CDR3 is CASSSRTLQETQYF. The DNA for the CDR3 is TGTGCCAGCAGTTCACGGACCCTCCAAGAGACCCAGTACTTC.

This chain joins TRBV23-1 and TRBJ1-2; D is perhaps TRBD1 (6 bases). TRBV23-1 is an ORF for which the function is uncertain. This CDR3 is 14 amino acids long. Trimming stripped 0 bases from V and 5 bases from J, with 10 bases between. This CDR3 is CASSQSTGAYGYTF. Written as DNA, the CDR3 is TGCGCCAGCAGTCAATCGACGGGGGCTTATGGCTACACCTTC.

The J gene is TRBJ1-6, the V gene TRBV4-1; 9 nucleotides match TRBD1. This CDR3 contains 15 residues. The trim removed 2 bases at V and 17 bases at J, leaving 13 bases unmatched. Germline V gene sequence: CDR1 MGHRA, CDR2 YSYEKL. The CDR3 DNA sequence: TGCGCCAGCAGCCAAATTGGGGACAGGGACCCCCTCGTCCACTTT. Its translation: CASSQIGDRDPLVHF.

This clone was found a few times. DNA of the CDR3: TGTGCCAGCTCACCACCGGGCTGGAACACTGAAGCTTTCTTT. This gives the protein CASSPPGWNTEAFF. The genes are TRBV18 and TRBJ1-1; no clear D. This CDR3 spans 14 amino acids. Germline V lookup: CDR1 KGHSH, CDR2 LQKENI. V was trimmed by 0 bases and J by 1 base, leaving 6 bases between them.

The chain joins TRBV15 to TRBJ2-1; 7 positions agree with TRBD1. With 4 bases clipped from V and 1 base from J, the junction kept 10 bases outside the gene matches. Germline loops: CDR1 LNHNV, CDR2 YYDKDF (reference sequence). The CDR3 runs to 17 residues. The CDR3: CATSTTTLQGSYNEQFF. CDR3 nucleotide sequence: TGTGCCACCAGCACCACCACGTTACAGGGGTCCTACAATGAGCAGTTCTTC.

This clone was detected once. This chain uses TRBV9 with TRBJ1-4; D is ambiguous. CDR1 and CDR2 from the germline V gene are SGDLS and YYNGEE. The CDR3 is 14 amino acids. The V end lost 4 bases, the J end lost 8 bases, and 15 bases lay between the germline ends. The CDR3 region is CASSLGFGEEKLFF. The CDR3 nucleotides are TGTGCCAGCAGCCTAGGGTTCGGGGAGGAAAAACTGTTTTTT.

The V call is TRBV5-6, the J call TRBJ1-3; 7 bases are shared with TRBD1. V was pared by 0 bases and J by 2 bases, with 5 bases of the junction left unmatched. The CDR3 runs to 16 residues. CDR1 is SGHDT, CDR2 YYEEEE, per germline. The CDR3 spells CASSLAADRAGNTIYF. The CDR3 DNA sequence: TGTGCCAGCAGCTTGGCCGCCGACAGGGCTGGAAACACCATATATTTT.

This chain uses TRBV15 with TRBJ2-7, with TRBD1 matching 9 bases. CDR1 is LNHNV and CDR2 is YYDKDF in the germline V gene (reference sequence). The CDR3 is 14 amino acids. V was clipped by 1 base and J by 2 bases; unmatched bases: 0. Here the CDR3 reads CATSRGQGAYEQYV. Written as DNA, the CDR3 is TGTGCCACCAGCAGAGGACAGGGGGCCTACGAGCAGTACGTC.

This chain links TRBV12-3 or TRBV12-4 with TRBJ2-3; 10 bases are a match to TRBD2. V was pared by 7 bases and J by 6 bases, with 4 bases of the junction left unmatched. CDR3 size: 13 residues. For the CDR3, the DNA is TGTGCCAGCAAGTTAGCGGGGGGTGATACGCAGTATTTT. It specifies CASKLAGGDTQYF.

The chain uses TRBV2 and TRBJ1-1; D uncertain. Germline loops: CDR1 SNHLY, CDR2 FYNNEI. This CDR3 comprises 11 residues. Trimming shortened V by 6 bases and J by 2 bases, and 4 bases separated the two germline ends. The CDR3 loop is CASRLNTEAFF. The CDR3, as DNA: TGTGCCAGCAGATTAAACACTGAAGCTTTCTTT.

This clone was seen a few times. The chain has TRBV7-7 and TRBJ2-5; the D gene is possibly TRBD2 (5 bases). The V gene's germline CDR1 is SSHAT and CDR2 FNYEAQ (reference sequence). Between the trimmed V and J ends, which lost 5 bases and 2 bases, there was a span of 12 bases. The CDR3 is 14 amino acids. The CDR3: CASSTRTLQETQYF. The CDR3 DNA sequence: TGTGCCAGCAGCACCAGGACTCTTCAAGAGACCCAGTACTTC.

The chain links TRBV27 to TRBJ2-2; the match to TRBD1 covers 7 bases. The trim removed 3 bases at V and 7 bases at J, leaving 5 bases unmatched. This CDR3 contains 14 residues. Germline V gene data show CDR1 as MNHEY and CDR2 as SMNVEV (reference sequence). The CDR3 coding sequence is TGTGCCAGCAGTTTCGGACAGGCAGGCGGGGAGCTGTTTTTT. Amino acid sequence: CASSFGQAGGELFF.

The chain couples TRBV25-1 to TRBJ1-4; no definite D call. Germline assignment: CDR1 MGHDK and CDR2 SYGVNS. The CDR3 loop spans 13 amino acids. Between the trimmed V and J ends, which lost 9 bases and 8 bases, there was a span of 16 bases. CDR3 amino acids: CASRPGGSEKLFF. CDR3 nucleotides: TGTGCCAGTAGACCAGGAGGGAGCGAAAAACTGTTTTTT.

CDR3 region: CASSPHSATNEKLFF. As DNA, the CDR3 is TGCGCCAGCAGCCCACACAGTGCAACTAATGAAAAACTGTTTTTT. The chain links TRBV5-1 to TRBJ1-4; D not resolved. CDR1 is SGHRS, CDR2 YFSETQ, per germline. The CDR3 runs to 15 residues. V lost 4 bases to trimming and J lost 0 bases, with 10 bases between them.

V is TRBV30 and J is TRBJ1-3; D is unresolved. From germline, CDR1 is GTSNPN and CDR2 SVGIG (reference sequence). V shed 0 bases and J shed 2 bases, with 8 bases lying between them. The CDR3 spans 14 residues. The DNA of the CDR3 is TGTGCCTGGAGTGTGGGCGTCACTGGAAACACCATATATTTT. Translated, it gives CAWSVGVTGNTIYF.

This clone has only a few counts. The chain is built from TRBV19 and TRBJ1-5, with D possibly being TRBD1 (5 bases). CDR3 length: 13 residues. Looked up from germline, CDR1 is LNHDA and CDR2 is SQIVND (reference sequence). Trimming shortened V by 7 bases and J by 3 bases, and 10 bases separated the two germline ends. This CDR3 reads CASTWGSNQPQHF. CDR3 sequence (DNA): TGTGCCAGTACGTGGGGGTCCAATCAGCCCCAGCATTTT.

This chain connects TRBV25-1 to TRBJ2-3; 11 nucleotides align to TRBD1. CDR1 MGHDK and CDR2 SYGVNS come from the germline V gene. This CDR3 region has 15 residues. Trimming cost V 3 bases and J 4 bases; bases outside gene matches: 3. The CDR3 here is CASSDTGQGADTQYF. The CDR3 coding sequence is TGTGCCAGCAGTGATACGGGACAGGGGGCAGATACGCAGTATTTT.

The J gene is TRBJ2-3, the V gene TRBV2, with TRBD2 identical over 8 bases. Germline CDR1 and CDR2: SNHLY and FYNNEI. Trimming cost V 0 bases and J 1 base; bases outside gene matches: 3. This CDR3 is built from 16 residues. The CDR3 DNA reads as TGTGCCAGCAGTGAAGCTAGCGGGACCCGCACAGATACGCAGTATTTT. Translation: CASSEASGTRTDTQYF. The full variable domain, in which reference TRBV2 and TRBJ2-3 provide the parts outside the CDR3, is EPEVTQTPSHQVTQMGQEVILRCVPISNHLYFYWYRQILGQKVEFLVSFYNNEISEKSEIFDDQFSVERPDGSNFTLKIRSTKLEDSAMYFCASSEASGTRTDTQYFGPGTRLTVL.

The chain joins TRBV6-5 to TRBJ1-5; D gene unclear. Germline V gene lookup returns CDR1 MNHEY and CDR2 SVGAGI. The CDR3 length is 13 residues. Deletions cut 6 bases from V and 3 bases from J, with 9 bases between. The DNA of the CDR3 is TGTGCCAGCAGCTGGCGTAACAATCAGCCCCAGCATTTT. Protein product: CASSWRNNQPQHF.

V is TRBV28 and J is TRBJ1-1; 7 bases are shared with TRBD1. Trimming cost V 1 base and J 1 base; bases outside gene matches: 6. This CDR3 region has 16 residues. CDR1 MDHEN and CDR2 SYDVKM come from the germline V gene. CDR3 region: CASSLLGGTENTEAFF. CDR3 nucleotides: TGTGCCAGCAGTTTATTAGGCGGGACAGAGAACACTGAAGCTTTCTTT. Complete variable domain (other parts from reference TRBV28 and TRBJ1-1): DVKVTQSSRYLVKRTGEKVFLECVQDMDHENMFWYRQDPGLGLRLIYFSYDVKMKEKGDIPEGYSVSREKKERFSLILESASTNQTSMYLCASSLLGGTENTEAFFGQGTRLTVV.

The chain combines TRBV19 with TRBJ1-6; D may be TRBD1 (5 bases). V lost 5 bases and J 8 bases, leaving 10 bases between the germline ends. This CDR3 region has 13 residues. CDR1 and CDR2 (germline): LNHDA, SQIVND (reference sequence). The CDR3 DNA reads as TGTGCCAGTAGTCGGGGGTTTGATTCACCCCTCCACTTT. It specifies CASSRGFDSPLHF.

This chain uses TRBV5-1 with TRBJ2-7; TRBD2 matches at 9 bases. The CDR3 runs to 16 residues. Germline CDR1 SGHRS, CDR2 YFSETQ. The trim removed 1 base at V and 0 bases at J, leaving 5 bases unmatched. The DNA for the CDR3 is TGCGCCAGCAGCTTGACCCGCGGGGGGGCCTCCTACGAGCAGTACGTC. Residues: CASSLTRGGASYEQYV.

The chain couples TRBV9 to TRBJ1-1, with D perhaps matching TRBD1 (5 bases). The V and J ends lost 4 bases and 1 base respectively, with 14 bases between them. CDR3 length: 15 residues. Germline CDR1 and CDR2: SGDLS and YYNGEE. DNA of the CDR3: TGTGCCAGCAGCCCACTCCACGGACAGAACACTGAAGCTTTCTTT. It translates to CASSPLHGQNTEAFF.

This sequence joins TRBV19 and TRBJ1-1; D perhaps matches TRBD1 (5 bases). CDR1 and CDR2 (germline): LNHDA, SQIVND (reference sequence). Trimming stripped 8 bases from V and 4 bases from J, with 14 bases between. The CDR3 is 13 residues long. CDR3 region: CASVRLRGTEAFF. CDR3 in DNA: TGTGCCAGTGTACGTTTAAGGGGCACTGAAGCTTTCTTT.

This clone was observed a few times. The gene calls are TRBV19 and TRBJ2-1; D ambiguous. Trimming took off 7 bases at V and 7 bases at J, with 8 bases between the two ends. Germline lookup yields CDR1 LNHDA and CDR2 SQIVND (reference sequence). This CDR3 comprises 11 residues. Written as DNA, the CDR3 is TGTGCCAGTATCTACCATAATGAGCAGTTCTTC. Translated, it gives CASIYHNEQFF.

The J gene is TRBJ1-4, the V gene TRBV19; possible D gene TRBD1, 5 bases. The V gene lost 10 bases and the J gene lost 8 bases, with 23 bases spanning the gap. The V gene's germline CDR1 is LNHDA and CDR2 SQIVND (reference sequence). The CDR3 contains 15 residues. For the CDR3, the DNA is TGTGCCACATCGGCCCCCGGGGGGGTGGCGGAAAAACTGTTTTTT. It yields the protein CATSAPGGVAEKLFF.